This TCR beta chain comes out of a study of tumor-infiltrating lymphocytes in primary liver carcinoma. As for the study in general: Staged T1-T3 N0M0, the tumors had sizes that ranged from about 4.2 to 10 cm across. Regarding the study as a whole: The study found tumor-adjacent and tumor-blood pairs overlapped less than tumor region pairs. Only about 8-25% of top clones were detected in each of the five tumor regions.

Joint extraction of RNA and DNA used about 17-33 mg of bulk tissue that was unsorted. Cases comprised patients with primary liver carcinoma who received surgical resection. Synthesis of TCR beta cDNA was carried out from 500 ng total RNA with a constant-region primer. Each TCR beta library was derived from three nested multiplex PCR rounds that employed slightly modified ARM-PCR. Two initial PCR rounds of about 11 cycles each paired TRBV1-TRBV30 forward primers with a C-beta reverse primer. TCRdb processed the multiplex PCR reads anew with MiXCR; each CDR3 protein has one entry. Altogether fewer than 90,000 distinct CDR3 sequences are present, roughly 72% being singletons, with the ten largest covering approximately 19%. This clonotype is medium-sized within its sample. Its target is unknown. V gave up 6 bases and J gave up 3 bases, with 11 bases separating them. This CDR3 is built from 13 residues. CDR1 and CDR2 (germline): SGHAT, FQNNGV.

The chain uses TRBV11-2 and TRBJ1-1, with D possibly matching TRBD1 (6 bases). This clonotype was sampled from a man in his forties or fifties with primary liver carcinoma and hepatitis B virus infection. The source material was liver tumor tissue from sampling region 1. The subset was: tumor region T1, superior pole. The CDR3 protein is CASSRNRDTEAFF. CDR3 in DNA: TGTGCCAGCAGTAGGAACAGGGACACTGAAGCTTTCTTT. Supplemented by reference TRBV11-2 and TRBJ1-1, the full variable domain reads EAGVAQSPRYKIIEKRQSVAFWCNPISGHATLYWYQQILGQGPKLLIQFQNNGVVDDSQLPKDRFSAERLKGVDSTLKIQPAKLEDSAVYLCASSRNRDTEAFFGQGTRLTVV.